The T cell receptor (beta chain) described here comes from a study of PD-1 blockade in classical Hodgkin lymphoma. Notes on the study in general: TCR diversity rose significantly by C4D1 in CD4+ but not CD8+ cells. What drove the repertoire differences, possibly disease activity or prior therapy, has not been defined.

As regards this clone: Antigen: not known.

All patients relapsed after autologous stem cell transplantation, and brentuximab vedotin exposure varied. Best responses included complete response and partial response; otherwise, the best response was progressive disease. Only in-frame clones appear in the TCRdb table, and some are missing; sequencing was by immunoSEQ multiplex PCR. The sample carries 120,000 to 150,000 clones, around four fifths recorded once. The germline CDR1 and CDR2 sequences are MDHEN and SYDVKM. V was clipped by 1 base and J by 2 bases, with 8 bases between them. This CDR3 comprises 15 residues. The genes are TRBV28 and TRBJ2-2; D is uncertain. The sample consisted of peripheral blood mononuclear cells (PBMCs), taken before the second cycle of nivolumab. The sequence derives from a human donor with classical Hodgkin lymphoma. Here the CDR3 DNA reads TGTGCCAGCAGTTTATTTGCAGGAAACACCGGGGAGCTGTTTTTT. Its translation: CASSLFAGNTGELFF.